This T cell receptor (beta chain) was identified in a study of Graves' ophthalmopathy and Graves' hyperthyroidism. Study-wide context: Before any treatment, peripheral blood was taken at the initial diagnosis. Study results and limitations: Separation of ophthalmopathy from stable hyperthyroidism was achieved by a 13-signature model, at roughly 90% sensitivity and under 82% specificity.

The authors amplified TCR beta CDR3 regions from RNA transcripts. After a first-round RT-PCR with HTBI primers, a second-round multiplex PCR was run. A single record per CDR3 protein comes from TCRdb applying MiXCR to the multiplex PCR reads. The table has around 660,000 distinct CDR3 sequences, about 38% seen once; the top ten hold under 3.5%. The PBMCs originated from around 11 ml of fresh peripheral blood. CDR3 length: 19 residues. Trimming cost V 7 bases and J 0 bases; bases outside gene matches: 18. Per the germline V gene, CDR1 is SGHTA and CDR2 is FQGNSA. Regarding this clonotype: Its matching antigen is unknown.

This chain joins TRBV7-2 and TRBJ2-5; the match to TRBD2 covers 9 bases. The sample taken for sequencing was peripheral blood. The sequence was collected from an adult man with Graves' ophthalmopathy. CDR3 sequence: CASNPSSRAGGKDQETQYF. CDR3 bases: TGTGCCAGCAACCCTAGCTCCCGTGCGGGGGGGAAAGACCAAGAGACCCAGTACTTC.